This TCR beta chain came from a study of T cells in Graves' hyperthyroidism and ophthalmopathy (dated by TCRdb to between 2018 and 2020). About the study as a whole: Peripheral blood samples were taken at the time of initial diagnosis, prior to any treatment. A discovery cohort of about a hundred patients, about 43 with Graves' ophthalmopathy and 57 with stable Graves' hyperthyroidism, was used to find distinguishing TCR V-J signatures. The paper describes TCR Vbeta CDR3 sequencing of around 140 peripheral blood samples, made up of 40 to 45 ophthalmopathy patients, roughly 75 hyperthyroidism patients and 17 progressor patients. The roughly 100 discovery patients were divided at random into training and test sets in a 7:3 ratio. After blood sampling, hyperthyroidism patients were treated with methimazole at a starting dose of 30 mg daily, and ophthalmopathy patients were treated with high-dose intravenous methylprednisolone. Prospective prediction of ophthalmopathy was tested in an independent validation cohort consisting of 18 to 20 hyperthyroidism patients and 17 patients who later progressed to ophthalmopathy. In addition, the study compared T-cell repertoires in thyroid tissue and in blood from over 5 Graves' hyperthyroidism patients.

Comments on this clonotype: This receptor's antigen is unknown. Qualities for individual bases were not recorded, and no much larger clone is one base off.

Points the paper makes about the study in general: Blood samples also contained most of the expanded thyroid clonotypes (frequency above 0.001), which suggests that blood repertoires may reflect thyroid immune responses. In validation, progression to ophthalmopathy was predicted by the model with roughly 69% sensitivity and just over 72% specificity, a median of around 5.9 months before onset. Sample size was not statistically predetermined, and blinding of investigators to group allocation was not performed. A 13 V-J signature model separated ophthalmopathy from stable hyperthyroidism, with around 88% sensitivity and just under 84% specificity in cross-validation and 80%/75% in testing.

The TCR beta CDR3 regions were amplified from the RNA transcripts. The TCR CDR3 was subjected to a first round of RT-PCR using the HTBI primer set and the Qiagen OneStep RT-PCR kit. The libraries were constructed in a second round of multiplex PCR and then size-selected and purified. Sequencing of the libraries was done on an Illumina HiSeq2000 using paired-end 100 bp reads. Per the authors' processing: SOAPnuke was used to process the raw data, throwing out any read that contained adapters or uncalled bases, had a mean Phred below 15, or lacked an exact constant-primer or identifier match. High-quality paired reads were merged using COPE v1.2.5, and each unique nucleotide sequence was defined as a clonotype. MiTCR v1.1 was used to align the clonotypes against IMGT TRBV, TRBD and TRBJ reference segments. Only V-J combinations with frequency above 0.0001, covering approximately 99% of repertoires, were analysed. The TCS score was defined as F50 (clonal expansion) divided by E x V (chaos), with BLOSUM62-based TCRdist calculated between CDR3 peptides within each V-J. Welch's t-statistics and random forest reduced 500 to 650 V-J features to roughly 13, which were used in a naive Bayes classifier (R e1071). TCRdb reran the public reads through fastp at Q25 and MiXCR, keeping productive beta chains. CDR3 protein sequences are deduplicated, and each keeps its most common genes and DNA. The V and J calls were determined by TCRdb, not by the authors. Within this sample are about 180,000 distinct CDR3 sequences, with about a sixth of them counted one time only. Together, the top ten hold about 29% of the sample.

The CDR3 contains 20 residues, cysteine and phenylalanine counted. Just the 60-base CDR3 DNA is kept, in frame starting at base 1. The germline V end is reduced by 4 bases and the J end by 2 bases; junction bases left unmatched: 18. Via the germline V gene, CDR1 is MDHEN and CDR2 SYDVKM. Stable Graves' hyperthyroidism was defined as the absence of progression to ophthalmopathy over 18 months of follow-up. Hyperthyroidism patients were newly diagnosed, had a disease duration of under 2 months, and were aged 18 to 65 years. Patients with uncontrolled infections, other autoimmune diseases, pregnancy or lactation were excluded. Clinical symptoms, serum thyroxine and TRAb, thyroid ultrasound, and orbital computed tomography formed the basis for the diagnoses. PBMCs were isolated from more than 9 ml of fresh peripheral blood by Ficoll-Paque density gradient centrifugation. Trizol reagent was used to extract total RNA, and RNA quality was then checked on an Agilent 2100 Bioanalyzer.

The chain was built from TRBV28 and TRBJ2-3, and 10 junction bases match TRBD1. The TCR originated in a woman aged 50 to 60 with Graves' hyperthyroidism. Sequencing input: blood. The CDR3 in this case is CASSSTDRGTAPNNTDTQYF. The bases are TGTGCCAGCAGTTCCACGGACAGGGGGACCGCCCCCAACAACACAGATACGCAGTATTTT.